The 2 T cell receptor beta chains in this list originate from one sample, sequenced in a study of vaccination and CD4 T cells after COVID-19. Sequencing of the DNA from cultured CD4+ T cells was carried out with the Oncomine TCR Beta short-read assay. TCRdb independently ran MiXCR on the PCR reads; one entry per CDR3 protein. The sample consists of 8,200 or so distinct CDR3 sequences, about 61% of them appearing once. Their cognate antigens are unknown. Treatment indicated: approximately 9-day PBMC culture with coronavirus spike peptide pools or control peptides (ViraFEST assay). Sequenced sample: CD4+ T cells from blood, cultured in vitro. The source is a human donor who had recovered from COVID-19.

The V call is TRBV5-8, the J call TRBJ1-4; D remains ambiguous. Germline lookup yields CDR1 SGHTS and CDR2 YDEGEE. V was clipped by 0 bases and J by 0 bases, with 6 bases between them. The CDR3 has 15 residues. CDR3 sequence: CASSLAGTTNEKLFF. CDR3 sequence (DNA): TGTGCCAGCAGCTTGGCCGGCACAACTAATGAAAAACTGTTTTTT.

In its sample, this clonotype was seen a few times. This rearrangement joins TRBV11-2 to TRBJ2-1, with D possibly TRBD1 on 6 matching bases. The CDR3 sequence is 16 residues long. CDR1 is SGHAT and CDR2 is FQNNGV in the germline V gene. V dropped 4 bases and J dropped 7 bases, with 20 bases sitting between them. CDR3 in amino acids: CASSSYNRARGNEQFF. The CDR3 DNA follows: TGTGCCAGCAGCTCGTACAACAGGGCTCGAGGGAATGAGCAGTTCTTC.